Each of the 21 T cell receptor beta chains below was sequenced from the same sample in a study of blood T cells in healthy people across ages. A sample-barcoded 5' primer and a J-beta primer mix were used in a second PCR of about 6 to 12 cycles. TCRdb analysed the 5' RACE reads with MiXCR anew, one entry per CDR3 protein. The sample contains 1.5 million or so distinct CDR3 sequences, roughly 43% of which appear only once. Sequencing was done on a sample of blood. Source of these receptors: a woman aged 18-30 years in good health.

The chain has TRBV9 and TRBJ1-2; D is possibly TRBD1 (5 bases). V was pared by 3 bases and J by 6 bases, with 9 bases between. Germline CDR1 is SGDLS and CDR2 is YYNGEE. CDR3 length equals 12 residues. The CDR3 coding sequence is TGTGCCAGCAGCGATCCGACAGATGGCTACACCTTC. Its translation: CASSDPTDGYTF.

The chain joins TRBV7-9 to TRBJ1-2; D unresolved. V was cut by 5 bases and J by 6 bases, with 19 bases left in between. The length of the CDR3 is 15 residues. Germline V gene lookup returns CDR1 SEHNR and CDR2 FQNEAQ (reference sequence). The CDR3 coding sequence is TGTGCCAGCAGCGCCGGGAGGGCTGACGCAGATGGCTACACCTTC. This sequence encodes CASSAGRADADGYTF. Combining the CDR3 with reference TRBV7-9 and TRBJ1-2 gives the whole variable domain DTGVSQNPRHKITKRGQNVTFRCDPISEHNRLYWYRQTLGQGPEFLTYFQNEAQLEKSRLLSDRFSAERPKGSFSTLEIQRTEQGDSAMYLCASSAGRADADGYTFGSGTRLTVV.

This clonotype was observed a handful of times. The chain is built from TRBV12-3 or TRBV12-4 and TRBJ2-7; 7 bases match TRBD1. The V segment lost 5 bases and the J segment 2 bases; nucleotides outside the gene matches: 9. The CDR3 is 15 residues long. The CDR3 sequence is CASSPLDRTAYEQYF. DNA of the CDR3: TGTGCCAGCAGTCCTCTGGACAGGACCGCCTACGAGCAGTACTTC.

This clonotype was seen more than once but under ten times. The chain carries TRBV21-1 and TRBJ1-1. TRBV21-1 is marked as a pseudogene. The CDR3 runs to 17 residues. This chain's CDR3 is CASSPRRREGLNTEAFF. Written as DNA, the CDR3 is TGTGCCAGCAGCCCTCGACGAAGGGAGGGCTTGAACACTGAAGCTTTCTTT.

This chain uses TRBV2 with TRBJ1-5; D call uncertain. This CDR3 has 14 amino acids. The V gene's germline CDR1 is SNHLY and CDR2 FYNNEI. Trimming stripped 6 bases from V and 7 bases from J, with 16 bases between. The chain's CDR3 is CASRNLGIGQPQHF. The CDR3 DNA reads as TGTGCCAGCAGAAACCTTGGGATTGGGCAGCCCCAGCATTTT. The variable domain in full, completed from reference TRBV2 and TRBJ1-5, reads EPEVTQTPSHQVTQMGQEVILRCVPISNHLYFYWYRQILGQKVEFLVSFYNNEISEKSEIFDDQFSVERPDGSNFTLKIRSTKLEDSAMYFCASRNLGIGQPQHFGDGTRLSIL.

The CDR3 DNA sequence: TGTGCCAGCAGCGTAGCCTTCGATGAAAAACTGTTTTTT. This translates into CASSVAFDEKLFF. The chain carries TRBV9 and TRBJ1-4; D not certain. Between the trimmed V and J ends, which lost 0 bases and 6 bases, there was a span of 6 bases. This CDR3 region has 13 residues. Looked up from germline, CDR1 is SGDLS and CDR2 is YYNGEE.

The gene calls are TRBV12-3 or TRBV12-4 and TRBJ1-5; 7 nucleotides align to TRBD1. The CDR3 length is 15 residues. V trimming: 4 bases; J trimming: 5 bases; junction bases outside the gene matches: 8. The CDR3 nucleotides read TGTGCCAGCAGTTACCGTAGACAGGGCCATCAGCCCCAGCATTTT. It is translated as CASSYRRQGHQPQHF.

A word on this clonotype: The germline gene is not matched at one end of the junction; a read error may be the cause. The chain has TRBV3-1 and TRBJ2-7, with 8 nucleotides matching TRBD2. This CDR3 is 18 amino acids long. CDR1 is LGHDT, CDR2 YNNKEL, per germline (reference sequence). The CDR3 bases are TGTGCCGGCAGCGCCCACCTAGTACTAGCGGCAAACTCCTACGAGCAGTACTTC. It codes for CAGSAHLVLAANSYEQYF.

V is TRBV2 and J is TRBJ2-5; D call uncertain. The CDR3 has 14 residues. Germline V gives CDR1 SNHLY, CDR2 FYNNEI. With 6 bases removed from V and 5 bases from J, the gap between germline ends came to 16 bases. The CDR3 DNA reads as TGTGCCAGCAGATCAGACGGGCTCCGGGAGACCCAGTACTTC. The encoded protein is CASRSDGLRETQYF.

This clonotype appeared once. This chain links TRBV2 with TRBJ2-1; no clear D gene. Germline lookup yields CDR1 SNHLY and CDR2 FYNNEI. V dropped 1 base and J dropped 10 bases, with 11 bases sitting between them. The CDR3 sequence is 13 residues long. The CDR3 coding sequence is TGTGCCAGCAGTGAAGTTTCAGTTGGGGAGCAGTTCTTC. It yields the protein CASSEVSVGEQFF.

The rearrangement uses TRBV21-1 and TRBJ2-1; TRBD1 is taken as the D call from the table, unchecked against the DNA. TRBV21-1 is labeled a pseudogene. The CDR3 totals 17 residues. CDR3 amino acids: CASSAPRRTLAYNEQFF. The CDR3 DNA follows: TGTGCCAGCAGCGCTCCTCGCCGGACACTGGCCTACAATGAGCAGTTCTTC.

The J gene is TRBJ1-5, the V gene TRBV20-1; 8 nucleotides agree with TRBD1. With V trimmed by 5 bases and J by 0 bases, 3 bases remained unmatched. There are 14 residues in the CDR3. CDR1 and CDR2 from the germline V gene are DFQATT and SNEGSKA (reference sequence). CDR3 sequence reads: CSARDRRSNQPQHF. CDR3 nucleotide sequence: TGCAGTGCTCGGGACAGGCGTAGCAATCAGCCCCAGCATTTT.

This clonotype was found a few times. The gene calls are TRBV7-6 and TRBJ2-5, with a weak D call TRBD2 (5 bases). Germline CDR1 is SGHVS and CDR2 is FNYEAQ. The CDR3 is made up of 13 amino acids. V was trimmed by 3 bases and J by 11 bases, leaving 16 bases between them. This chain's CDR3 is CASSFGLLNEQYF. In DNA, the CDR3 is TGTGCCAGCAGCTTCGGACTCCTCAATGAGCAGTACTTC.

The CDR3 sequence: CASSLVLGETYNSPLHF. The CDR3 DNA is TGTGCCAGCAGCTTAGTCCTAGGGGAGACCTATAATTCACCCCTCCACTTT. The J gene is TRBJ1-6, the V gene TRBV7-2; possibly TRBD1 for D (5 bases). V was cut by 1 base and J by 2 bases, with 12 bases left in between. The CDR3 sequence is 17 residues long. The germline V gene encodes CDR1 SGHTA and CDR2 FQGNSA.

This sequence joins TRBV27 and TRBJ1-2; tentatively, D is TRBD1 (5 bases). The V end lost 3 bases, the J end lost 4 bases, and 9 bases lay between the germline ends. The CDR3 has 13 amino acids. Germline CDR1 and CDR2: MNHEY and SMNVEV (reference sequence). CDR3 amino acids: CASSFWGTYGYTF. Here the CDR3 DNA reads TGTGCCAGCAGTTTTTGGGGCACCTATGGCTACACCTTC.

In DNA, the CDR3 is TGTGCCAGCAGCGTAGGGACTAGCGGGAGGGCCGGGAATGAGCAGTACTTC. Protein product: CASSVGTSGRAGNEQYF. The chain employs TRBV9 and TRBJ2-5, with TRBD2 matching 15 bases. This CDR3 has 17 residues. The V segment lost 0 bases and the J segment 11 bases; nucleotides outside the gene matches: 11. The V gene's germline CDR1 is SGDLS and CDR2 YYNGEE.

This clonotype was recorded once. V gene TRBV7-9 combines with J gene TRBJ2-1; D gene uncertain. Germline V gives CDR1 SEHNR, CDR2 FQNEAQ (reference sequence). Between the trimmed V and J ends, which lost 2 bases and 8 bases, there was a span of 7 bases. The CDR3 consists of 12 residues. The CDR3 loop reads CASSLFADEQFF. DNA for the CDR3: TGTGCCAGCAGCTTATTTGCAGATGAGCAGTTCTTC. Based on the CDR3 plus reference TRBV7-9 and TRBJ2-1, the full variable domain is DTGVSQNPRHKITKRGQNVTFRCDPISEHNRLYWYRQTLGQGPEFLTYFQNEAQLEKSRLLSDRFSAERPKGSFSTLEIQRTEQGDSAMYLCASSLFADEQFFGPGTRLTVL.

This clonotype came up once. A much larger clone differs from this one at a single base, so this may be a read error. The chain is built from TRBV7-3 and TRBJ2-7, with 11 nucleotides matching TRBD1. The length of the CDR3 is 19 residues. CDR1 is SGHTA, CDR2 FQGTGA, per germline. The chain's CDR3 is CAGSLQGTGGDGSSYEQYF. The CDR3 nucleotides read TGTGCCGGCAGCCTACAGGGGACAGGGGGTGACGGGAGCTCCTACGAGCAGTACTTC.

CDR3 amino acids: CASRGDSYEQFF. As DNA, the CDR3 is TGTGCCAGCAGGGGGGACAGCTATGAGCAGTTCTTC. The chain joins TRBV12-3 or TRBV12-4 to TRBJ2-1; 7 bases are a match to TRBD1. The CDR3 consists of 12 residues. V gave up 6 bases and J gave up 8 bases; unmatched junction bases: 4.

This clonotype was counted between two and nine times. V is TRBV20-1 and J is TRBJ1-1; D is ambiguous. This CDR3 contains 13 residues. Germline CDR1 reads DFQATT; CDR2 reads SNEGSKA (reference sequence). The germline V and J ends were trimmed by 2 bases and 7 bases, with 14 bases remaining between them. The DNA of the CDR3 is TGCAGTGCTAGATTCCCACTTCGGATTGAAGCTTTCTTT. Amino acid sequence: CSARFPLRIEAFF.

In its sample, this clonotype was seen once. A much larger clone differs from this one at a single base, so this may be a read error. The chain combines TRBV5-1 with TRBJ2-1, with D perhaps given as TRBD1 or TRBD2 (6 bases each). The tail of the sequence fits TRBJ2-7 better, so the J call may be wrong. The V gene's germline CDR1 is SGHRS and CDR2 YFSETQ. CDR3 length: 15 amino acids. The CDR3 DNA is TGCGCCAGCAGCTTGGTTCAGGGGACTTTCGATGAGCAGTACTTC. Its translation is CASSLVQGTFDEQYF.